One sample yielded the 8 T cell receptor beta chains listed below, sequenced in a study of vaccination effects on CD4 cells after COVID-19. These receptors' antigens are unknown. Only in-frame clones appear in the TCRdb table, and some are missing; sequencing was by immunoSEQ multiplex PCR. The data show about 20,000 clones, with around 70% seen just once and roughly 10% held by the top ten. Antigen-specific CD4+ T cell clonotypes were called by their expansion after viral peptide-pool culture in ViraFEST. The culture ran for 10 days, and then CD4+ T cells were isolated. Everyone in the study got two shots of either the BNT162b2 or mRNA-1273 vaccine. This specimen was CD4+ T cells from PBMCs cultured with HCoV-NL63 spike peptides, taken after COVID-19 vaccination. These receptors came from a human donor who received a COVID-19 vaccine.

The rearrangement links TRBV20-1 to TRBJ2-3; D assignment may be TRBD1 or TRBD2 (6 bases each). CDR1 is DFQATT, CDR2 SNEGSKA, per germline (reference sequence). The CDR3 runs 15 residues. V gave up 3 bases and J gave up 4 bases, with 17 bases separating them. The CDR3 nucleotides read TGCAGTGCTAGTAAGGGGGGCCTAGTTTCAGATACGCAGTATTTT. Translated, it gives CSASKGGLVSDTQYF.

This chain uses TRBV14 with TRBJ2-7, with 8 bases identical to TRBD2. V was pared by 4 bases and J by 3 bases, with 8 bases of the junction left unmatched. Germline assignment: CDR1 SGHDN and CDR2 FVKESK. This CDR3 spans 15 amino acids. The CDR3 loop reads CASSPGTSPFYEQYF. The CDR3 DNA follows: TGTGCCAGCAGCCCCGGGACTAGTCCTTTCTACGAGCAGTACTTC.

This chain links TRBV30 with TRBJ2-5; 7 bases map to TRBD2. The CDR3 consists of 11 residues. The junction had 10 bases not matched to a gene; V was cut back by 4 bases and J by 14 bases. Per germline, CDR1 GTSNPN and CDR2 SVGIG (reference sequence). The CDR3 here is CAWNSAGTKYF. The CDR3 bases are TGTGCCTGGAACTCCGCCGGGACTAAATACTTC. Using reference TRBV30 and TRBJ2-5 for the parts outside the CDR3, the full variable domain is SQTIHQWPATLVQPVGSPLSLECTVEGTSNPNLYWYRQAAGRGLQLLFYSVGIGQISSEVPQNLSASRPQDRQFILSSKKLLLSDSGFYLCAWNSAGTKYFGPGTRLLVL.

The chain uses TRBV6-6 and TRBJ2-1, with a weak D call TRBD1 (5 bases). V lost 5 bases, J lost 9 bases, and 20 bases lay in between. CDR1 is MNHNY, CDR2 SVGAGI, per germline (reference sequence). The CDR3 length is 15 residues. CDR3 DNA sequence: TGTGCCAGCAGTCACCACATTAACAGGTTGGGTGAGCAGTTCTTC. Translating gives CASSHHINRLGEQFF.

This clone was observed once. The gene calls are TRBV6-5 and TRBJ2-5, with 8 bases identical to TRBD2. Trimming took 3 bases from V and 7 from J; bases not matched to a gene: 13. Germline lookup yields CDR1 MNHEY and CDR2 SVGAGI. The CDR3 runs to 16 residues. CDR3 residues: CASSYVGLEGPGTQYF. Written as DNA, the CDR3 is TGTGCCAGCAGTTATGTGGGACTAGAGGGACCGGGGACCCAGTACTTC.

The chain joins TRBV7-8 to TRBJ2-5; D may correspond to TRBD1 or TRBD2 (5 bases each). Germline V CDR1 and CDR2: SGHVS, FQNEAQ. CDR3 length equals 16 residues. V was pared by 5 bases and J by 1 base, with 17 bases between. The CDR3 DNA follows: TGTGCCAGCAGCCCACAGAGCGGCAGGGTCCAAGAGACCCAGTACTTC. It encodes CASSPQSGRVQETQYF.

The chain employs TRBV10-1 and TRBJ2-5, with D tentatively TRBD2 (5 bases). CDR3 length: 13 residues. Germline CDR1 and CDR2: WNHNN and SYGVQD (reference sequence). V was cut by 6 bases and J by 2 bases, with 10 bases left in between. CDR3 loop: CASSMTIQETQYF. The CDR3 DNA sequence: TGCGCCAGCAGCATGACTATACAAGAGACCCAGTACTTC.

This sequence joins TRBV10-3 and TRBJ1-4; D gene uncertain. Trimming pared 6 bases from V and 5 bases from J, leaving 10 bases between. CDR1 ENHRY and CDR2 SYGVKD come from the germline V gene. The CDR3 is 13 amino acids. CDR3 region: CAIRKANNEKLFF. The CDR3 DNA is TGTGCCATCAGAAAAGCCAACAATGAAAAACTGTTTTTT.